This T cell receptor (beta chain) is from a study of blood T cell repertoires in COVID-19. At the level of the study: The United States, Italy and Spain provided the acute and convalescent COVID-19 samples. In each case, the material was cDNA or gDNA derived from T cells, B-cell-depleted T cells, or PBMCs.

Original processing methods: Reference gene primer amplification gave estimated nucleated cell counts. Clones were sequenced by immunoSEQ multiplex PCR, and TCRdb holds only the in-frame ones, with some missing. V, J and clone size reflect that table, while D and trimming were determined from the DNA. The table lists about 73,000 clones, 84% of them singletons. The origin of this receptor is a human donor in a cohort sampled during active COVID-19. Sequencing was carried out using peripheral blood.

CDR3 sequence reads: CASSRGQLSHQETQYF. The CDR3 DNA follows: TGCGCCAGCAGCAGAGGACAGCTATCCCACCAAGAGACCCAGTACTTC. V is TRBV5-1 and J is TRBJ2-5, with D possibly matching TRBD1 (6 bases). This CDR3 contains 16 residues. In germline, CDR1 is SGHRS, CDR2 YFSETQ. Deletions cut 4 bases from V and 0 bases from J, with 16 bases between. Using reference TRBV5-1 and TRBJ2-5 for the parts outside the CDR3, the full variable domain is KAGVTQTPRYLIKTRGQQVTLSCSPISGHRSVSWYQQTPGQGLQFLFEYFSETQRNKGNFPGRFSGRQFSNSRSEMNVSTLELGDSALYLCASSRGQLSHQETQYFGPGTRLLVL.